What follows is one T cell receptor beta chain and its context. The authors sequenced patients whose flow cytometry had shown CD8+CD57+ cell expansion. Genomic DNA constituted the template upon which TCR beta VDJ and CDR3 profiling was performed. TCRdb re-derived calls from the reads in MiXCR, one entry per CDR3 protein. Among 160,000 or so distinct CDR3 sequences listed, around half were seen once. This record belongs to a study of CD8+CD57+ T cells in acquired aplastic anemia. Between the trimmed V and J ends, which lost 2 bases and 5 bases, there was a span of 11 bases. Germline CDR1 reads SGHRS; CDR2 reads YFSETQ. The CDR3 length is 13 residues.

Sequences were obtained from sorted CD4+, CD8+, or CD8+CD57+ T cells (not recorded which) from PBMCs. The chain employs TRBV5-1 and TRBJ2-7, with TRBD1 as a possible D gene (6 bases). This TCR was sampled from a human donor with aplastic anemia. The CDR3 DNA sequence: TGCGCCAGCAGCTTCGGGACATCGGACGAGCAGTACTTC. Residues: CASSFGTSDEQYF.